A selection of T cell receptor beta chains follows, all from one sample in a study of cytomegalovirus exposure and HLA in healthy donors. Libraries were prepared by immunoSEQ multiplex PCR; TCRdb keeps only in-frame clonotypes and omits some of them. Here the sample spans hundreds of thousands of clones, over 80% being singletons. Sequencing was done on a sample of PBMCs. The source is a boy aged 2 to 10 in good health and CMV-seronegative. CDR3s include the opening cysteine and the closing phenylalanine or tryptophan. Clone size is not always given. Where it is, it says once, few, many or a class for expanded clones.

j_gene | abundance | v_gene | CDR3aa
TRBJ2-2 | NA | TRBV2 | CASSRRTGGTGELFF
TRBJ2-7 | few | TRBV5-5 | CASSFAASGREQYF
TRBJ2-7 | NA | TRBV5-1 | CASSTEGGTPREQYF
TRBJ2-1 | NA | TRBV9 | CASSDRSGTSGYNEQFF
TRBJ2-5 | NA | TRBV11-2 | CASSLRGPTSGTETQYF
TRBJ2-7 | few | TRBV7-2 | CASSPQTGKYEQYF
TRBJ2-1 | NA | TRBV6-1 | CASTLVGNEQFF
TRBJ1-2 | NA | TRBV7-8 | CASSLGPQGGLYGYTF
TRBJ1-2 | NA | TRBV6-5 | CASSYLRDRVGGYTF
TRBJ2-3 | few | TRBV25-1 | CASSSGTGEVDTQYF
TRBJ2-5 | NA | TRBV2 | CASRAGTGRETQYF
TRBJ2-5 | NA | TRBV9 | CASSVRGPETQYF
TRBJ2-7 | NA | TRBV6-1 | CASIWDRGYEQYF
NA | once | TRBV7-6 | CASSLPEGSGLTYEQYF
TRBJ2-1 | NA | TRBV7-9 | CASSTIPGSYNEQFF
TRBJ2-1 | once | TRBV7-9 | CASSLSGDSYNEQFF
TRBJ2-5 | NA | TRBV2 | CASSDGVLGHGTQYF
TRBJ2-1 | NA | TRBV5-8 | CASSSVPAGGNEQFF
TRBJ2-7 | NA | TRBV7-2 | CASSPSLAGGHEQYF
TRBJ1-2 | NA | TRBV9 | CASSARGVTGGYGYTF
TRBJ1-2 | NA | TRBV6-1 | CAGSDREDGYTF
TRBJ2-1 | NA | TRBV5-4 | CASSSQGAGEQFF
TRBJ2-3 | NA | TRBV7-2 | CASSSGHSTDTQYF
TRBJ2-1 | NA | TRBV4-1 | CASRSSGEPYNEQFF
TRBJ1-2 | NA | TRBV6-5 | CASSYGGGYGYTF
TRBJ2-2 | once | TRBV5-4 | CASSSALGGVDTGELFF
TRBJ1-6 | NA | TRBV4-1 | CASSQTGGASSYNSPLHF
TRBJ2-1 | NA | TRBV23-1 | CASRGTSANEQFF
TRBJ1-1 | once | TRBV29-1 | CSVGFGLGAEAFF
TRBJ2-7 | NA | TRBV6-1 | CASSGGMSSYEQYF
TRBJ2-3 | NA | TRBV2 | CASSGPRADTQYF
TRBJ1-5 | NA | TRBV7-8 | CASSQDSLSNQPQHF
TRBJ2-2 | once | TRBV11-2 | CASTGPWTQVTGELFF
TRBJ2-3 | few | TRBV7-6 | CASSLRAGLNTDTQYF
TRBJ2-7 | NA | TRBV6-5 | CASSYGLAGSYEQYF
TRBJ1-5 | NA | TRBV30 | CAWSVSSGGNQPQHF
TRBJ1-2 | NA | TRBV19 | CASSPETGYGYTF
TRBJ2-3 | NA | TRBV18 | CASSGSAPGADTQYF
TRBJ2-7 | NA | TRBV19 | CASSLRRGYEQYF
TRBJ1-5 | NA | TRBV2 | CASGGRGDSNQPQHF
TRBJ2-3 | NA | TRBV5-1 | CASSSPTTGGADNGGTDTQYF
TRBJ2-1 | NA | TRBV19 | CASNSARGAPNEQFF
TRBJ2-7 | once | TRBV7-8 | CASSPLASAGGYEQYF
TRBJ2-1 | NA | TRBV27 | CASTSLSGGAYNEQFF
TRBJ1-5 | NA | TRBV6-5 | CASSDYSRGQHF
TRBJ2-3 | NA | TRBV11-2 | CASTQPGGLGTDTQYF
TRBJ2-7 | NA | TRBV19 | CASSTGGRYNEQYF
TRBJ2-1 | NA | TRBV4-1 | CASSQDREQFF
TRBJ2-2 | NA | TRBV2 | CASSLLAGGDTGELFF
TRBJ1-2 | NA | TRBV5-4 | CASSNTGGSYGYTF
TRBJ2-3 | NA | TRBV5-1 | CASSSNTDTQYF
TRBJ1-1 | NA | TRBV4-1 | CASSRGTGGKTEAFF
TRBJ2-1 | NA | TRBV27 | CASSLTGTSGRSEQFF
TRBJ2-3 | NA | TRBV28 | CASSLGSGRRDTQYF